A single sample gave rise to the 29 T cell receptor beta chains below, sequenced in a study of blood T cell repertoires in COVID-19. Profiled with immunoSEQ multiplex PCR; TCRdb holds only in-frame clones, not every one. The data show about 25,000 clones, with 82% seen just once and roughly 1.8% held by the top ten. Sequencing was done on a sample of peripheral blood. Receptor source: an elderly man with active or convalescent COVID-19.

The rearrangement uses TRBV7-9 and TRBJ1-1, with TRBD1 matching 9 bases. This CDR3 is built from 14 residues. V lost 11 bases and J lost 3; bases outside the gene matches: 10. Germline loops: CDR1 SEHNR, CDR2 FQNEAQ (reference sequence). The CDR3 loop reads CAVLIQGADTEAFF. In nucleotides, the CDR3 is TGTGCCGTTTTAATACAGGGGGCGGACACTGAAGCTTTCTTT. The full variable domain, in which reference TRBV7-9 and TRBJ1-1 provide the parts outside the CDR3, is DTGVSQNPRHKITKRGQNVTFRCDPISEHNRLYWYRQTLGQGPEFLTYFQNEAQLEKSRLLSDRFSAERPKGSFSTLEIQRTEQGDSAMYLCAVLIQGADTEAFFGQGTRLTVV.

This rearrangement joins TRBV5-1 to TRBJ2-3; 10 positions agree with TRBD2. This CDR3 has 14 amino acids. Germline-derived CDR1 and CDR2 are SGHRS and YFSETQ. The V gene end was trimmed by 6 bases and the J gene end by 2 bases; junction bases not matched to a gene: 3. CDR3 coding DNA: TGCGCCAGCAAACTAGCGGGGTACACAGATACGCAGTATTTT. This encodes CASKLAGYTDTQYF.

The chain joins TRBV18 to TRBJ2-7, with D perhaps matching TRBD2 (6 bases). CDR3 length: 13 residues. The V end was cut by 0 bases, the J end by 3 bases, with 6 bases between. The V gene's germline CDR1 is KGHSH and CDR2 LQKENI. The CDR3 region is CASSPPGGYEQYF. The CDR3 coding sequence is TGTGCCAGCTCACCACCGGGGGGCTACGAGCAGTACTTC.

On this clone: Additional DNA sequences in this sample encode the identical CDR3. This chain uses TRBV18 with TRBJ1-2, with a weak D call TRBD1 (6 bases). The germline V gene has CDR1 KGHSH and CDR2 LQKENI. With 4 bases removed from V and 4 bases from J, the gap between germline ends came to 7 bases. The CDR3 length is 12 residues. CDR3 coding DNA: TGTGCCAGCTCACAGGACAGCTATGGCTACACCTTC. Translation: CASSQDSYGYTF.

This clone was counted a single time. This chain links TRBV18 with TRBJ1-2, with D uncertain. The germline V gene encodes CDR1 KGHSH and CDR2 LQKENI. The CDR3 runs 13 residues. Between the trimmed V and J ends, which lost 5 bases and 7 bases, there was a span of 14 bases. Here the CDR3 DNA reads TGTGCCAGCTCAGACAAGAGGGAGGGTGGCTACACCTTC. This sequence encodes CASSDKREGGYTF. Combining the CDR3 with reference TRBV18 and TRBJ1-2 gives the whole variable domain NAGVMQNPRHLVRRRGQEARLRCSPMKGHSHVYWYRQLPEEGLKFMVYLQKENIIDESGMPKERFSAEFPKEGPSILRIQQVVRGDSAAYFCASSDKREGGYTFGSGTRLTVV.

The chain employs TRBV6-1 and TRBJ1-1; TRBD1 aligns across 8 bases. The CDR3 has 16 amino acids. In germline, CDR1 is MNHNS, CDR2 SASEGT. V dropped 2 bases and J dropped 6; count of bases not matched to a gene: 11. The DNA for the CDR3 is TGTGCCAGCAGTGAATACCAGGGGGCCTATGAATCTGAAGCTTTCTTT. As protein: CASSEYQGAYESEAFF.

The rearrangement links TRBV10-2 to TRBJ2-5, with 9 bases identical to TRBD2. Germline-derived CDR1 and CDR2 are WSHSY and SAAADI. V was clipped by 6 bases and J by 1 base; unmatched bases: 18. There are 19 residues in the CDR3. CDR3: CASSLLAGASGTVQETQYF. In DNA, the CDR3 is TGCGCCAGCAGCCTCCTTGCCGGGGCTAGCGGGACGGTCCAAGAGACCCAGTACTTC.

The V gene is TRBV7-9, the J gene TRBJ1-1; 11 bases map to TRBD1. The CDR3 totals 12 residues. Germline assignment: CDR1 SEHNR and CDR2 FQNEAQ (reference sequence). With 4 bases clipped from V and 10 bases from J, the junction kept 2 bases outside the gene matches. CDR3 region: CASSWGTGGAFF. The CDR3 region has the DNA TGTGCCAGCAGCTGGGGGACAGGGGGAGCTTTCTTT.

This clone was picked up one time. This chain joins TRBV5-6 and TRBJ2-4; 7 nucleotides align to TRBD2. The CDR3 is 18 residues long. Trimming removed 6 bases from V and 0 bases from J; junction bases left unmatched: 15. From germline, CDR1 is SGHDT and CDR2 YYEEEE. CDR3 sequence: CASKVIGGILLAKNIQYF. The DNA for the CDR3 is TGTGCCAGCAAGGTGATCGGGGGGATACTTCTAGCCAAAAACATTCAGTACTTC.

The chain's CDR3 is CASKVSTAGANVLTF. The CDR3 region has the DNA TGTGCCAGTAAAGTAAGCACTGCTGGGGCCAACGTCCTGACTTTC. The chain carries TRBV19 and TRBJ2-6; no reliable D call. Germline V gene lookup returns CDR1 LNHDA and CDR2 SQIVND (reference sequence). The CDR3 extends over 15 amino acids. Trimming took off 7 bases at V and 2 bases at J, with 12 bases between the two ends.

The J gene is TRBJ1-1, the V gene TRBV11-3; D call uncertain. CDR1 SGHNT and CDR2 YENEEA come from the germline V gene. There are 13 residues in the CDR3. Trimming pared 4 bases from V and 2 bases from J, leaving 8 bases between. For the CDR3, the DNA is TGTGCCAGCAGCTACGCAGGAAACACTGAAGCTTTCTTT. Encoded protein: CASSYAGNTEAFF. Full variable domain (missing parts from reference TRBV11-3 and TRBJ1-1): EAGVVQSPRYKIIEKKQPVAFWCNPISGHNTLYWYLQNLGQGPELLIRYENEEAVDDSQLPKDRFSAERLKGVDSTLKIQPAELGDSAVYLCASSYAGNTEAFFGQGTRLTVV.

The rearrangement uses TRBV5-6 and TRBJ1-5, with D possibly matching TRBD1 (5 bases). V lost 0 bases and J lost 5, with 12 bases in between. This CDR3 contains 15 residues. Per germline, CDR1 SGHDT and CDR2 YYEEEE. In DNA, the CDR3 is TGTGCCAGCAGCTTGGGGCAGGGTCTCCATCAGCCCCAGCATTTT. Translating gives CASSLGQGLHQPQHF. Full variable domain (remainder filled in from reference TRBV5-6 and TRBJ1-5): DAGVTQSPTHLIKTRGQQVTLRCSPKSGHDTVSWYQQALGQGPQFIFQYYEEEERQRGNFPDRFSGHQFPNYSSELNVNALLLGDSALYLCASSLGQGLHQPQHFGDGTRLSIL.

This chain connects TRBV3-1 (or the pseudogene TRBV3-2) to TRBJ2-1, with 7 bases matching TRBD2. Trimming cost V 4 bases and J 12 bases; bases outside gene matches: 21. The CDR3 spans 17 residues. CDR1 is LGHDT, CDR2 YNNKEL, per germline (reference sequence). DNA for the CDR3: TGTGCCAGCAGCCCAGCGGGTGGGGCGGGAGAACTCGGGGGGCAGTTCTTC. Its protein product is CASSPAGGAGELGGQFF.

This sequence joins TRBV7-2 and TRBJ2-7; D unclear. The CDR3 loop spans 13 amino acids. Trimming removed 0 bases from V and 6 bases from J, with 9 bases in between. Per the germline V gene, CDR1 is SGHTA and CDR2 is FQGNSA. The CDR3 DNA reads as TGTGCCAGCAGCTTAGCCCAGACGGGCGAGCAGTACTTC. As protein: CASSLAQTGEQYF.

This clone has only one observation. The genes are TRBV10-2 and TRBJ1-1, with D tentatively TRBD1 (6 bases). Trimming left V 10 bases short and J 0 bases short, with 15 bases between. Germline values: CDR1 WSHSY, CDR2 SAAADI. The CDR3 length is 14 residues. CDR3 in DNA: TGCGCCATCCTAACCGGGACACTGAACACTGAAGCTTTCTTT. This codes for CAILTGTLNTEAFF.

The CDR3 region has the DNA TGTGCCAGTAGTGGAACAGGGTTGGGAAACATTCAGTACTTC. Translating it yields CASSGTGLGNIQYF. The J gene is TRBJ2-4, the V gene TRBV19; D is possibly TRBD1 (6 bases). CDR1 LNHDA and CDR2 SQIVND come from the germline V gene (reference sequence). V was shortened by 5 bases and J by 6 bases, with 14 bases between the two germline ends. CDR3 size: 14 residues.

V gene TRBV28 combines with J gene TRBJ2-3, with a possible D match to TRBD1 (7 bases). The CDR3 has 15 amino acids. Germline V gene sequence: CDR1 MDHEN, CDR2 SYDVKM. Trimming left V 3 bases short and J 2 bases short, with 12 bases between. The CDR3 nucleotides read TGTGCCAGCAGTTTGGCGGGACAGTTCACAGATACGCAGTATTTT. It specifies CASSLAGQFTDTQYF.

The chain is built from TRBV19 and TRBJ2-5, with 7 bases matching TRBD1. Germline-derived CDR1 and CDR2 are LNHDA and SQIVND (reference sequence). CDR3 length equals 12 residues. J was trimmed by 10 bases and V by 6 bases; bases with no gene match: 8. The CDR3 DNA reads as TGTGCCAGTAGCCCGACAGGGCTGGACCAGTACTTC. Residues: CASSPTGLDQYF.

The rearrangement joins TRBV21-1 to TRBJ2-5; TRBD2 is taken as the D call from the table, unchecked against the DNA. TRBV21-1 is a pseudogene. CDR3 length: 12 amino acids. The CDR3 is CASSKLEETQYF. CDR3 nucleotide sequence: TGTGCCAGCAGCAAATTAGAGGAGACCCAGTACTTC.

The chain uses TRBV7-3 and TRBJ1-5, with D maybe TRBD1 (5 bases). Per the germline V gene, CDR1 is SGHTA and CDR2 is FQGTGA. The length of the CDR3 is 19 residues. The V end was cut by 2 bases, the J end by 5 bases, with 25 bases between. As DNA, the CDR3 is TGTGCCAGCAGCTTAGGGTGGTCTACAGGACCCCCTTCCTATCAGCCCCAGCATTTT. Its protein product is CASSLGWSTGPPSYQPQHF.

This clone was seen a single time. The chain combines TRBV3-1 (or the pseudogene TRBV3-2) with TRBJ1-1; 7 positions agree with TRBD1. The CDR3 spans 13 residues. Trimming cost V 4 bases and J 7 bases; bases outside gene matches: 6. The germline gives CDR1 LGHDT, CDR2 YNNKEL (reference sequence). Here the CDR3 reads CASSRQGGGEAFF. The CDR3 DNA follows: TGTGCCAGCAGCCGACAGGGTGGGGGTGAAGCTTTCTTT.

The chain employs TRBV5-3 and TRBJ2-7, with D perhaps TRBD2 (6 bases). TRBV5-3 is labeled an ORF, and its function is uncertain. The germline V and J ends were trimmed by 4 bases and 0 bases, with 17 bases remaining between them. CDR3 size: 16 residues. CDR3 amino acids: CARSLGGVSSSYEQYF. In nucleotides, the CDR3 is TGTGCCAGAAGCCTGGGAGGAGTGTCCTCCTCCTACGAGCAGTACTTC.

This chain connects TRBV5-8 to TRBJ2-1, with 7 positions matching TRBD2. Per the germline V gene, CDR1 is SGHTS and CDR2 is YDEGEE. There are 16 residues in the CDR3. J gave up 7 bases and V 0 bases, and 10 bases lay outside the gene matches. The CDR3 region is CASSLAGGSVANEQFF. The CDR3 bases are TGTGCCAGCAGCTTGGCCGGCGGGAGCGTGGCAAATGAGCAGTTCTTC.

The chain links TRBV10-3 to TRBJ2-3, with D unclear. Trimming shortened V by 3 bases and J by 2 bases, and 9 bases separated the two germline ends. This CDR3 is built from 14 residues. Looked up from germline, CDR1 is ENHRY and CDR2 is SYGVKD. DNA for the CDR3: TGTGCCATCAGTGATGAGGTGAACACAGATACGCAGTATTTT. Protein sequence: CAISDEVNTDTQYF.

The V gene is TRBV5-6, the J gene TRBJ1-2, with 8 bases lining up with TRBD1. CDR1 is SGHDT and CDR2 is YYEEEE in the germline V gene. The CDR3 consists of 12 residues. J gave up 8 bases and V 5 bases, and 5 bases lay outside the gene matches. CDR3 in DNA: TGTGCCAGCAGGAGGACAGGGAGGGGCTACACCTTC. It encodes CASRRTGRGYTF.

The chain recombines TRBV5-1 with TRBJ2-5; D is possibly TRBD2 (5 bases). CDR3 length equals 16 residues. Trimming removed 3 bases at V and 7 bases at J, with 22 bases between. Germline V gene lookup returns CDR1 SGHRS and CDR2 YFSETQ. CDR3 nucleotides: TGCGCCAGCAGCTCCGAGACTACGTCGAGGGCGGTGACCCAGTACTTC. Protein product: CASSSETTSRAVTQYF.

The V gene is TRBV5-1, the J gene TRBJ1-2, with a possible D match to TRBD1 (5 bases). CDR1 is SGHRS and CDR2 is YFSETQ in the germline V gene. V gave up 0 bases and J gave up 7 bases, with 10 bases separating them. This CDR3 has 13 residues. CDR3 residues: CASSLAGDSGYTF. The CDR3 nucleotides are TGCGCCAGCAGCTTGGCCGGGGACTCTGGCTACACCTTC.

This chain connects TRBV7-2 to TRBJ1-6; TRBD1 is a possible D gene (5 bases). The CDR3 totals 14 residues. V lost 0 bases to trimming and J lost 5 bases, with 5 bases between them. Germline V CDR1 and CDR2: SGHTA, FQGNSA. Here the CDR3 reads CASSLARDNSPLHF. CDR3 nucleotides: TGTGCCAGCAGCTTAGCCAGGGATAATTCACCCCTCCACTTT.

The chain carries TRBV11-1 and TRBJ2-1, with 11 bases that match TRBD2. Germline V lookup: CDR1 SGHAT, CDR2 FQDESV (reference sequence). V lost 5 bases, J lost 12 bases, and 12 bases stayed unmatched. CDR3 size: 15 residues. This chain's CDR3 is CASSTVAGGPLTQFF. The CDR3 bases are TGTGCCAGCAGCACTGTAGCGGGAGGGCCTCTCACGCAGTTCTTC.